These 29 T cell receptor beta chains were sequenced from one sample in a study of blood T cell repertoires in COVID-19. Clones were sequenced by immunoSEQ multiplex PCR, and TCRdb holds only the in-frame ones, with some missing. The sample includes about 230,000 clones, about 91% of them seen just once. Specimen: PBMCs or T cells enriched from blood (not recorded which). The receptor set was obtained from a woman between 35 and 50 years old with acute COVID-19.

J is TRBJ1-3 and V is TRBV19; D not resolved. From germline, CDR1 is LNHDA and CDR2 SQIVND (reference sequence). The CDR3 covers 12 residues. With 6 bases removed from V and 0 bases from J, the gap between germline ends came to 3 bases. CDR3 residues: CASSHSGNTIYF. Written as DNA, the CDR3 is TGTGCCAGTAGCCACTCTGGAAACACCATATATTTT. The full variable domain, its missing parts supplied by reference TRBV19 and TRBJ1-3, is DGGITQSPKYLFRKEGQNVTLSCEQNLNHDAMYWYRQDPGQGLRLIYYSQIVNDFQKGDIAEGYSVSREKKESFPLTVTSAQKNPTAFYLCASSHSGNTIYFGEGSWLTVV.

The chain has TRBV27 and TRBJ1-2, with D maybe TRBD1 (6 bases). This CDR3 is built from 15 residues. Germline CDR1 MNHEY, CDR2 SMNVEV (reference sequence). The V gene lost 3 bases and the J gene lost 8 bases, with 19 bases spanning the gap. CDR3 in DNA: TGTGCCAGCAGTTTCACCCTGGGGGGGGCACTAGGCTACACCTTC. Protein sequence: CASSFTLGGALGYTF.

The chain couples TRBV7-6 to TRBJ2-7; 12 bases are shared with TRBD2. Germline V gene lookup returns CDR1 SGHVS and CDR2 FNYEAQ. Germline trimming cut 6 bases from V and 0 bases from J; bases unmatched to any gene: 3. The CDR3 contains 15 residues. In DNA form, the CDR3 reads TGTGCCAGCAGTTTGACTAGCGGGAGCTCCTACGAGCAGTACGTC. This translates into CASSLTSGSSYEQYV.

A single count supports this clone. The chain uses TRBV10-1 and TRBJ2-1, with D possibly matching TRBD2 (5 bases). Trimming took 2 bases from V and 9 from J, leaving 11 bases between them. CDR1 WNHNN and CDR2 SYGVQD come from the germline V gene (reference sequence). This CDR3 is 13 amino acids long. The CDR3 DNA is TGCGCCAGCAGTGAGACGGGGAGAGGTGAGCAGTTCTTC. Encoded protein: CASSETGRGEQFF.

This clone has more than one count but fewer than ten. V and J are TRBV10-1 and TRBJ1-4, with D unclear. CDR1 WNHNN and CDR2 SYGVQD come from the germline V gene (reference sequence). The CDR3 has 16 amino acids. V lost 5 bases and J lost 4, with 17 bases in between. The CDR3 nucleotides read TGCGCCAGCAGTCACTGGACTCCTCTTAGTAATGAAAAACTGTTTTTT. As protein: CASSHWTPLSNEKLFF.

The chain recombines TRBV6-5 with TRBJ2-2, with 7 bases lining up with TRBD1. Germline V gives CDR1 MNHEY, CDR2 SVGAGI. The CDR3 runs to 14 residues. With 8 bases clipped from V and 7 bases from J, the junction kept 10 bases outside the gene matches. The CDR3 region is CASSTGIRGGELFF. CDR3 nucleotide sequence: TGTGCCAGCTCGACAGGGATAAGAGGCGGGGAGCTGTTTTTT.

V is TRBV7-2 and J is TRBJ1-2; 10 nucleotides agree with TRBD1. V trimming: 5 bases; J trimming: 3 bases; junction bases outside the gene matches: 6. CDR1 is SGHTA and CDR2 is FQGNSA in the germline V gene. This CDR3 has 15 amino acids. For the CDR3, the DNA is TGTGCCAGCAGCGGGTGGACAGGGGGTGACTATGGCTACACCTTC. Translating gives CASSGWTGGDYGYTF.

The genes are TRBV10-1 and TRBJ2-1, with 8 bases that match TRBD1. J lost 13 bases, V lost 3 bases, and 8 bases had no gene match. The CDR3 extends over 13 amino acids. CDR1 is WNHNN and CDR2 is SYGVQD in the germline V gene (reference sequence). The CDR3 is CASSEQGERGQFF. The CDR3 DNA sequence: TGCGCCAGCAGTGAACAGGGGGAACGTGGTCAGTTCTTC.

The V gene is TRBV5-1, the J gene TRBJ1-2; a possible D gene is TRBD1 (5 bases). Trimming removed 1 base from V and 3 bases from J, with 10 bases in between. The CDR3 extends over 14 amino acids. Per germline, CDR1 SGHRS and CDR2 YFSETQ. The CDR3 protein is CASSLSGGDYGYTF. CDR3 nucleotide sequence: TGCGCCAGCAGCTTGAGCGGGGGTGACTATGGCTACACCTTC.

This rearrangement joins TRBV25-1 to TRBJ1-1; 9 bases agree with TRBD1. V lost 6 bases to trimming and J lost 1 base; unmatched junction nucleotides: 6. CDR3 length equals 15 residues. Looked up from germline, CDR1 is MGHDK and CDR2 is SYGVNS. The CDR3, as DNA: TGTGCCAGCAGACCCTCGGGACAGGGGAACACTGAAGCTTTCTTT. Protein sequence: CASRPSGQGNTEAFF.

V gene TRBV6-5 combines with J gene TRBJ2-1; 9 bases match TRBD1. The CDR3 is made up of 15 amino acids. The J segment lost 2 bases and the V segment lost 6 bases, leaving 5 bases of the junction unmatched. Germline V CDR1 and CDR2: MNHEY, SVGAGI. This CDR3 is CASRLGQGPYNEQFF. In DNA, the CDR3 is TGTGCCAGCAGGCTGGGACAGGGCCCCTACAATGAGCAGTTCTTC.

The chain has TRBV7-2 and TRBJ2-3; D not resolved. The germline V gene encodes CDR1 SGHTA and CDR2 FQGNSA. The V end was cut by 5 bases, the J end by 5 bases, with 8 bases between. The CDR3 extends over 12 amino acids. CDR3 sequence: CASSPPLDTQYF. The DNA for the CDR3 is TGTGCCAGCAGCCCCCCCCTAGATACGCAGTATTTT.

The V call is TRBV11-2, the J call TRBJ1-1; 7 positions match TRBD1. The V segment lost 2 bases and the J segment 5 bases; nucleotides outside the gene matches: 5. Germline lookup yields CDR1 SGHAT and CDR2 FQNNGV. The CDR3 totals 14 residues. CDR3 sequence: CASSLPSGGTEAFF. DNA of the CDR3: TGTGCCAGCAGCTTACCCTCAGGGGGAACTGAAGCTTTCTTT.

The chain carries TRBV19 and TRBJ1-5, with D maybe TRBD1 (5 bases). The V end lost 7 bases, the J end lost 3 bases, and 10 bases lay between the germline ends. The germline V gene has CDR1 LNHDA and CDR2 SQIVND (reference sequence). The CDR3 is 13 residues long. The CDR3 reads CASTRQLNQPQHF. The CDR3 region has the DNA TGTGCCAGTACGCGACAGCTCAATCAGCCCCAGCATTTT.

This clone was counted a single time. V gene TRBV29-1 combines with J gene TRBJ2-7, with D hard to call. Germline V gives CDR1 SQVTM, CDR2 ANQGSEA. The CDR3 is 15 amino acids. V lost 2 bases and J lost 2, with 16 bases in between. In DNA, the CDR3 is TGCAGCGTTGAATTCCCTTGGGCCTCTACCTACGAGCAGTACGTC. This gives the protein CSVEFPWASTYEQYV.

The chain carries TRBV7-8 and TRBJ2-5; D is perhaps TRBD2 (5 bases). Germline lookup yields CDR1 SGHVS and CDR2 FQNEAQ. Trimming pared 7 bases from V and 2 bases from J, leaving 8 bases between. The CDR3 has 12 residues. The DNA for the CDR3 is TGTGCCAGCAATCGGGATCAAGAGACCCAGTACTTC. It specifies CASNRDQETQYF.

V usage is TRBV5-1 and J usage is TRBJ1-2; D is perhaps TRBD1 (5 bases). The V gene's germline CDR1 is SGHRS and CDR2 YFSETQ. Trimming took off 0 bases at V and 6 bases at J, with 9 bases between the two ends. CDR3 length: 13 residues. Here the CDR3 reads CASSLGGANGYTF. Written as DNA, the CDR3 is TGCGCCAGCAGCTTGGGCGGGGCCAATGGCTACACCTTC.

V and J are TRBV18 and TRBJ1-3; no clear D gene. The CDR3 contains 16 residues. V was shortened by 5 bases and J by 0 bases, with 14 bases between the two germline ends. Germline values: CDR1 KGHSH, CDR2 LQKENI. The CDR3 is CASSSMRSFSGNTIYF. The CDR3, as DNA: TGTGCCAGCTCATCGATGCGGAGTTTCTCTGGAAACACCATATATTTT. Together with reference TRBV18 and TRBJ1-3, the CDR3 gives the full variable domain: NAGVMQNPRHLVRRRGQEARLRCSPMKGHSHVYWYRQLPEEGLKFMVYLQKENIIDESGMPKERFSAEFPKEGPSILRIQQVVRGDSAAYFCASSSMRSFSGNTIYFGEGSWLTVV.

The chain employs TRBV4-1 and TRBJ2-3, with 13 bases fitting TRBD2. The CDR3 is made up of 18 amino acids. CDR1 is MGHRA, CDR2 YSYEKL, per germline. V lost 2 bases to trimming and J lost 0 bases; unmatched junction nucleotides: 5. Written as DNA, the CDR3 is TGCGCCAGCAGCCAATTACTAGCGGGGGGGGATAGCACAGATACGCAGTATTTT. Protein: CASSQLLAGGDSTDTQYF.

This rearrangement joins TRBV7-2 to TRBJ1-4; 8 nucleotides agree with TRBD1. Looked up from germline, CDR1 is SGHTA and CDR2 is FQGNSA. V was clipped by 1 base and J by 5 bases; unmatched bases: 12. The CDR3 is 18 residues long. The CDR3 bases are TGTGCCAGCAGCTTAGTGGGTGTCCGGACAGGGTTGAATGAAAAACTGTTTTTT. Its protein product is CASSLVGVRTGLNEKLFF.

V is TRBV9 and J is TRBJ2-3, with 11 bases identical to TRBD2. The V gene end was trimmed by 8 bases and the J gene end by 4 bases; junction bases not matched to a gene: 3. Germline V gives CDR1 SGDLS, CDR2 YYNGEE. The CDR3 is 13 amino acids. The CDR3 protein is CASGLAGADTQYF. CDR3 DNA sequence: TGTGCCAGTGGACTAGCGGGCGCAGATACGCAGTATTTT.

V is TRBV11-2 and J is TRBJ2-5; the D gene is possibly TRBD2 (6 bases). In germline, CDR1 is SGHAT, CDR2 FQNNGV. The CDR3 is 13 amino acids. V shed 3 bases and J shed 5 bases, with 10 bases lying between them. This chain's CDR3 is CASSFSGVETQYF. CDR3 nucleotides: TGTGCCAGCAGCTTTTCGGGGGTTGAGACCCAGTACTTC. Using reference TRBV11-2 and TRBJ2-5 for the parts outside the CDR3, the full variable domain is EAGVAQSPRYKIIEKRQSVAFWCNPISGHATLYWYQQILGQGPKLLIQFQNNGVVDDSQLPKDRFSAERLKGVDSTLKIQPAKLEDSAVYLCASSFSGVETQYFGPGTRLLVL.

This chain joins TRBV4-3 and TRBJ1-4; D call uncertain. Germline CDR1 is LGHNA and CDR2 is YSLEER. Trimming removed 4 bases from V and 0 bases from J, with 12 bases in between. The CDR3 spans 16 residues. CDR3 residues: CASSPRVAPTNEKLFF. For the CDR3, the DNA is TGCGCCAGCAGCCCGCGGGTCGCCCCAACTAATGAAAAACTGTTTTTT.

This clone was seen only a few times. The chain joins TRBV6-2 or TRBV6-3 to TRBJ2-1; the match to TRBD1 covers 7 bases. V gave up 2 bases and J gave up 7 bases; unmatched junction bases: 8. The CDR3 totals 15 residues. The germline V gene encodes CDR1 MNHEY and CDR2 SVGEGT. Here the CDR3 reads CASSYRGRLENEQFF. The DNA for the CDR3 is TGTGCCAGCAGTTACAGGGGGCGGTTGGAGAATGAGCAGTTCTTC.

The chain is built from TRBV2 and TRBJ2-3; D call uncertain. Looked up from germline, CDR1 is SNHLY and CDR2 is FYNNEI. The CDR3 length is 14 residues. V was clipped by 7 bases and J by 1 base, with 12 bases between them. CDR3 in amino acids: CASKRSVGTDTQYF. The CDR3 DNA reads TGTGCCAGCAAACGTAGTGTGGGCACAGATACGCAGTATTTT.

V gene TRBV29-1 combines with J gene TRBJ1-4; TRBD1 matches at 7 bases. Germline trimming cut 5 bases from V and 0 bases from J; bases unmatched to any gene: 15. In germline, CDR1 is SQVTM, CDR2 ANQGSEA. There are 18 residues in the CDR3. The CDR3 bases are TGCAGCGTTCGTCTAGGGCAGGGGGTTTTATCAACTAATGAAAAACTGTTTTTT. This sequence encodes CSVRLGQGVLSTNEKLFF.

CDR3 in DNA: TGTGCCAGCAGTTACGAGTTTTCCTCTGGGGCCAACGTCCTGACTTTC. Residues: CASSYEFSSGANVLTF. V usage is TRBV6-6 and J usage is TRBJ2-6; D uncertain. Germline V CDR1 and CDR2: MNHNY, SVGAGI (reference sequence). The V gene lost 2 bases and the J gene lost 0 bases, with 8 bases spanning the gap. The length of the CDR3 is 16 residues.

The chain links TRBV12-3 or TRBV12-4 to TRBJ1-1; D is uncertain. The CDR3 loop spans 13 amino acids. Trimming shortened V by 8 bases and J by 1 base, and 11 bases separated the two germline ends. DNA for the CDR3: TGTGCCAGCCTATCGGGAGAGAACACTGAAGCTTTCTTT. Residues: CASLSGENTEAFF.

The gene calls are TRBV11-2 and TRBJ2-3; no definite D call. The V end lost 5 bases, the J end lost 5 bases, and 8 bases lay between the germline ends. The CDR3 is made up of 12 amino acids. Germline-derived CDR1 and CDR2 are SGHAT and FQNNGV. The CDR3 loop reads CASSRTRDTQYF. CDR3 nucleotide sequence: TGTGCCAGCAGCCGCACCAGAGATACGCAGTATTTT.